This TCR beta chain was sequenced during a study of T cell responses to AZD1222 COVID-19 vaccine. Study observations and caveats: Regions 160-218 and 743-854 held dominance among vaccine-associated CD4 TCRs, which spanned spike. Donors were chiefly white British, with a greater number of females, and clonal diversity was perhaps underestimated. Repertoire sampling happened only post peak T cell response. Baseline antibody screening turned up just a handful of seropositive AZD1222 recipients.

To note about this clone: Its specificity is not known.

Measured with immunoSEQ multiplex PCR; TCRdb has only the in-frame clones, and not every one. The sample records some 74,000 clones, approximately 87% being singletons. Specimen: peripheral blood, collected 28 days after the second AZD1222 dose. The sequence was obtained from an adult who received the AZD1222 COVID-19 vaccine.

The CDR3 protein is CASRPLALPATF. In DNA form, the CDR3 reads TGTGCCAGCAGACCGTTGGCCCTCCCCGCGACCTTC. This chain joins TRBV7-2 and TRBJ1-2; D unclear. Trimming cost V 6 bases and J 14 bases, with 19 bases left between them. The length of the CDR3 is 12 residues. Germline CDR1 is SGHTA and CDR2 is FQGNSA.